The 18 T cell receptor beta chains listed next were all sequenced from one sample in a study of PD-L1 blockade in urothelial cancer. Time point: peripheral blood 6 weeks after treatment start. TCRdb's copy holds only in-frame clones and misses some; the assay was immunoSEQ multiplex PCR. The sample consists of about 120,000 clones, 85% to 90% of them appearing once. The sample here was PBMCs, taken around atezolizumab (anti-PD-L1) treatment. Receptors were obtained from a man aged 55 to 69 with urothelial cancer.

V usage is TRBV6-6 and J usage is TRBJ1-2, with TRBD1 matching 8 bases. The CDR3 has 13 residues. Germline CDR1 is MNHNY and CDR2 is SVGAGI (reference sequence). Unmatched junction bases numbered 5, after V lost 5 bases and J lost 6 bases. DNA for the CDR3: TGTGCCAGCAGTCCCGGGACAGGTGATGGCTACACCTTC. It yields the protein CASSPGTGDGYTF.

V usage is TRBV4-1 and J usage is TRBJ1-4; 12 bases align to TRBD1. The junction had 2 bases not matched to a gene; V was cut back by 4 bases and J by 8 bases. Germline CDR1 is MGHRA and CDR2 is YSYEKL. This CDR3 region has 14 residues. Here the CDR3 reads CASSLGQGAEKLFF. In nucleotides, the CDR3 is TGCGCCAGCAGCCTGGGACAGGGGGCAGAAAAACTGTTTTTT.

DNA for the CDR3: TGTGCCAGCAGCAGGGACAGGGGAGAGCAGTACTTC. Translation gives CASSRDRGEQYF. The chain employs TRBV7-8 and TRBJ2-7, with 10 bases matching TRBD1. Germline V gives CDR1 SGHVS, CDR2 FQNEAQ. The CDR3 spans 12 residues. V was pared by 5 bases and J by 7 bases, with 2 bases of the junction left unmatched.

The V gene is TRBV6-1, the J gene TRBJ2-1; weak D call: TRBD2 (5 bases). Deletions cut 4 bases from V and 11 bases from J, with 9 bases between. From germline, CDR1 is MNHNS and CDR2 SASEGT. The CDR3 consists of 11 residues. The CDR3 loop is CASSASGKQFF. The CDR3 DNA reads TGTGCCAGCAGTGCGAGCGGTAAGCAGTTCTTC.

The chain combines TRBV5-1 with TRBJ2-7; 9 bases are shared with TRBD2. The CDR3 extends over 15 amino acids. Germline CDR1 is SGHRS and CDR2 is YFSETQ. Trimming at V came to 0 bases and at J to 3 bases, leaving 4 bases not matched to a gene. Here the CDR3 DNA reads TGCGCCAGCAGCTTGGCGGGGACTAGCCTCTACGAGCAGTACTTC. Protein sequence: CASSLAGTSLYEQYF.

This clone has just a few counts. The CDR3 nucleotides are TGTGCCAGCAGCTTAGGACTAGCGGGAGGGCTTGAGCAGTTCTTC. Its protein product is CASSLGLAGGLEQFF. The chain combines TRBV7-3 with TRBJ2-1, with 15 bases that match TRBD2. CDR1 SGHTA and CDR2 FQGTGA come from the germline V gene. The CDR3 consists of 15 residues. J gave up 9 bases and V 2 bases, and 2 bases lay outside the gene matches.

This chain uses TRBV6-6 with TRBJ1-2; 7 nucleotides line up with TRBD1. The germline V gene has CDR1 MNHNY and CDR2 SVGAGI (reference sequence). Germline trimming cut 10 bases from V and 0 bases from J; bases unmatched to any gene: 5. This CDR3 has 13 residues. CDR3 nucleotide sequence: TGTGCCACCGGACAGGCGGCTAACTATGGCTACACCTTC. Translation gives CATGQAANYGYTF.

The chain recombines TRBV5-1 with TRBJ2-3; weak D call: TRBD2 (6 bases). V dropped 7 bases and J dropped 10 bases, with 28 bases sitting between them. The germline CDR1 and CDR2 sequences are SGHRS and YFSETQ. The CDR3 loop spans 16 amino acids. The CDR3 reads CASRRASVPSGVAQYF. CDR3 DNA: TGCGCCAGCCGAAGGGCTAGCGTCCCATCAGGTGTAGCGCAGTATTTT.

For the CDR3, the DNA is TGCGCCAGCAGCTTGGAAATCAGCGGGGAGCTGTTTTTT. Translating gives CASSLEISGELFF. The genes are TRBV5-1 and TRBJ2-2; D gene uncertain. CDR1 is SGHRS, CDR2 YFSETQ, per germline. Trimming pared 0 bases from V and 7 bases from J, leaving 7 bases between. This CDR3 is built from 13 residues.

The chain employs TRBV28 and TRBJ2-5, with D possibly being TRBD1 (5 bases). The germline V gene encodes CDR1 MDHEN and CDR2 SYDVKM. Trimming removed 7 bases at V and 5 bases at J, with 14 bases between. This CDR3 has 13 amino acids. The DNA of the CDR3 is TGTGCCAGCACCGGGTTGGGGCTGGAGACCCAGTACTTC. Its protein product is CASTGLGLETQYF.

The sample holds one count of this clone. This chain uses TRBV7-6 with TRBJ2-3; TRBD2 matches at 10 bases. There are 16 residues in the CDR3. Germline CDR1 SGHVS, CDR2 FNYEAQ. The J segment lost 4 bases and the V segment lost 4 bases, leaving 8 bases of the junction unmatched. The CDR3 DNA is TGTGCCAGCAGCTCGGGTAGCGGGAGGTTTGCAGATACGCAGTATTTT. Translated: CASSSGSGRFADTQYF.

The rearrangement uses TRBV7-6 and TRBJ2-7, with TRBD1 matching 8 bases. CDR1 is SGHVS, CDR2 FNYEAQ, per germline. J gave up 2 bases and V 2 bases, and 8 bases lay outside the gene matches. This CDR3 has 16 amino acids. The CDR3 loop is CASSLLGQGFAYEQYF. The CDR3 nucleotides are TGTGCCAGCAGCTTACTCGGACAGGGATTCGCCTACGAGCAGTACTTC.

This clone was counted a few times. This rearrangement joins TRBV29-1 to TRBJ2-1; 7 bases match TRBD1. V shed 3 bases and J 4 bases; nucleotides not matched to a gene: 12. In germline, CDR1 is SQVTM, CDR2 ANQGSEA. This CDR3 contains 16 residues. This CDR3 reads CSVEEQGRSNYNEQFF. Here the CDR3 DNA reads TGCAGCGTTGAGGAACAGGGGCGCTCAAATTACAATGAGCAGTTCTTC.

The V call is TRBV5-1, the J call TRBJ2-7; 12 bases line up with TRBD1. The CDR3 runs to 16 residues. Losses at the gene ends were 4 bases for V and 2 bases for J; bases not matched to a gene: 7. The germline V gene encodes CDR1 SGHRS and CDR2 YFSETQ. CDR3 coding DNA: TGCGCCAGCAGCGCGGGACAGGGGGCAGGCCCCTACGAGCAGTACTTC. As protein: CASSAGQGAGPYEQYF.

The CDR3 sequence is CASSLETGPVYEQYF. The CDR3 nucleotides are TGTGCCAGCAGCCTAGAGACAGGTCCCGTTTACGAGCAGTACTTC. The chain combines TRBV7-2 with TRBJ2-7; D might be TRBD1 (6 bases). Germline V gene sequence: CDR1 SGHTA, CDR2 FQGNSA. The CDR3 has 15 amino acids. V lost 5 bases and J 4 bases, leaving 18 bases between the germline ends. Complete variable domain (other parts from reference TRBV7-2 and TRBJ2-7): GAGVSQSPSNKVTEKGKDVELRCDPISGHTALYWYRQSLGQGLEFLIYFQGNSAPDKSGLPSDRFSAERTGGSVSTLTIQRTQQEDSAVYLCASSLETGPVYEQYFGPGTRLTVT.

This chain joins TRBV6-5 and TRBJ2-7; D possibly corresponds to TRBD2 (6 bases). Trimming pared 8 bases from V and 0 bases from J, leaving 17 bases between. Germline-derived CDR1 and CDR2 are MNHEY and SVGAGI. The CDR3 totals 15 residues. The CDR3 DNA sequence: TGTGCCAGCGCCCCATATGCGGGGTACTCCTACGAGCAGTACTTC. Translation: CASAPYAGYSYEQYF.

The chain is built from TRBV5-1 and TRBJ2-1; a weak D match, TRBD2 (6 bases). The CDR3 contains 18 residues. The ends were cut back, 4 bases at V and 6 bases at J, with 26 bases in the middle. CDR1 is SGHRS, CDR2 YFSETQ, per germline. The CDR3 DNA follows: TGCGCCAGCAGCCCCATTTCGGGTCAGGGCGGGATAATCAATGAGCAGTTCTTC. It translates to CASSPISGQGGIINEQFF.

V usage is TRBV5-1 and J usage is TRBJ2-2; D is ambiguous. The V gene's germline CDR1 is SGHRS and CDR2 YFSETQ. The CDR3 extends over 17 amino acids. V shed 1 base and J shed 4 bases, with 17 bases lying between them. The CDR3 sequence is CASSLKSVASATGELFF. DNA of the CDR3: TGCGCCAGCAGCTTGAAAAGCGTGGCCTCGGCCACCGGGGAGCTGTTTTTT.